The next 26 T cell receptor beta chains were all read from a single sample in a study of fetal regulatory T cell absence and autoimmunity. The table came from immunoSEQ multiplex PCR; TCRdb's copy has only in-frame clones and leaves some out. This sample has 85,000 to 100,000 clones; about two thirds occur once, and the top ten carry roughly 2%. Sequencing was carried out using pancreas tissue. The receptors derive from a male donor with IPEX syndrome.

The chain carries TRBV6-6 and TRBJ2-1; 12 bases are shared with TRBD2. V shed 6 bases and J 8 bases; nucleotides not matched to a gene: 5. This CDR3 contains 14 residues. Looked up from germline, CDR1 is MNHNY and CDR2 is SVGAGI (reference sequence). Here the CDR3 DNA reads TGTGCCAGCAGGCTAGCGGGGGGGCCTTATGAGCAGTTCTTC. It specifies CASRLAGGPYEQFF.

V and J are TRBV27 and TRBJ2-2; 8 bases are a match to TRBD2. This CDR3 is built from 14 residues. From germline, CDR1 is MNHEY and CDR2 SMNVEV (reference sequence). V gave up 5 bases and J gave up 6 bases; unmatched junction bases: 5. CDR3 protein: CASSPGLVPGELFF. The CDR3 DNA is TGTGCCAGCAGTCCGGGACTAGTCCCCGGGGAGCTGTTTTTT.

The rearrangement uses TRBV5-3 and TRBJ2-7, with unresolved D. TRBV5-3 is annotated as an ORF whose role is uncertain. The CDR3 sequence is 11 residues long. Trimming removed 4 bases at V and 4 bases at J, with 6 bases between. The CDR3: CARSTIYEQYF. CDR3 coding DNA: TGTGCCAGAAGCACTATTTACGAGCAGTACTTC.

V is TRBV6-1 and J is TRBJ2-1, with no clear D. Germline V gene sequence: CDR1 MNHNS, CDR2 SASEGT. V was pared by 5 bases and J by 3 bases, with 8 bases between. CDR3 length: 13 amino acids. The CDR3 protein is CASSLTFYNEQFF. CDR3 bases: TGTGCCAGCAGTCTCACTTTCTACAATGAGCAGTTCTTC.

This clone was observed a few times. The chain joins TRBV4-1 to TRBJ2-5; TRBD2 might be the D (5 bases). This CDR3 is built from 14 residues. The ends were cut back, 0 bases at V and 9 bases at J, with 14 bases in the middle. CDR1 MGHRA and CDR2 YSYEKL come from the germline V gene. CDR3 sequence (DNA): TGCGCCAGCAGCCAAGACCCCCAACGGGGTTCCCAGTACTTC. Translating gives CASSQDPQRGSQYF.

This clone was counted a single time. This rearrangement joins TRBV7-2 to TRBJ2-7, with 11 bases fitting TRBD2. In germline, CDR1 is SGHTA, CDR2 FQGNSA. V trimming: 2 bases; J trimming: 4 bases; junction bases outside the gene matches: 10. The CDR3 is 17 amino acids. This CDR3 reads CASSLTSGGAGSYEQYF. The CDR3 DNA is TGTGCCAGCAGCTTAACTAGCGGGGGCGCCGGGTCTTACGAGCAGTACTTC.

The table lists this clone with a few counts. The chain uses TRBV5-1 and TRBJ1-1; D possibly corresponds to TRBD1 (6 bases). Looked up from germline, CDR1 is SGHRS and CDR2 is YFSETQ. This CDR3 is built from 14 residues. Trimming left V 2 bases short and J 2 bases short, with 10 bases between. The CDR3 DNA sequence: TGCGCCAGCAGCTTCCTTGGGACAAACACTGAAGCTTTCTTT. Amino acids: CASSFLGTNTEAFF.

There are a few counts of this clone. The chain is built from TRBV30 and TRBJ1-4; D remains ambiguous. V was cut by 0 bases and J by 5 bases, with 10 bases left in between. CDR3 length equals 14 residues. Germline V CDR1 and CDR2: GTSNPN, SVGIG (reference sequence). The CDR3 spells CAWSVGGLNEKLFF. The CDR3 nucleotides read TGTGCCTGGAGTGTGGGCGGTTTAAATGAAAAACTGTTTTTT.

In DNA, the CDR3 is TGTGCCAGCAGCGGACTAGCGGGATCCGGGGAGCTGTTTTTT. Protein sequence: CASSGLAGSGELFF. The gene calls are TRBV7-6 and TRBJ2-2; 12 bases are a match to TRBD2. Germline assignment: CDR1 SGHVS and CDR2 FNYEAQ. The CDR3 extends over 14 amino acids. Losses at the gene ends were 5 bases for V and 6 bases for J; bases not matched to a gene: 1.

The chain is built from TRBV7-2 and TRBJ1-2, with 7 bases aligning to TRBD1. The CDR3 covers 15 residues. After removal of 1 base from V and 5 bases from J, the junction contained 7 bases not matched to a gene. Germline V gives CDR1 SGHTA, CDR2 FQGNSA. CDR3 sequence (DNA): TGTGCCAGCAGCTTAGAATTGACAGGGTGGTATGGCTACACCTTC. Its translation is CASSLELTGWYGYTF.

The rearrangement links TRBV28 to TRBJ1-2; TRBD1 aligns across 11 bases. CDR1 and CDR2 from the germline V gene are MDHEN and SYDVKM. The J segment lost 2 bases and the V segment lost 0 bases, leaving 2 bases of the junction unmatched. The CDR3 sequence is 16 residues long. The CDR3 region is CASSLWWDRGNYGYTF. The CDR3 coding sequence is TGTGCCAGCAGTTTATGGTGGGACAGGGGGAACTATGGCTACACCTTC.

The CDR3, as DNA: TGTGCCAGCAGATTTACGGTCCCGTCCGAGCAGTACTTC. Encoded protein: CASRFTVPSEQYF. V usage is TRBV27 and J usage is TRBJ2-7, with D uncertain. There are 13 residues in the CDR3. Germline V gives CDR1 MNHEY, CDR2 SMNVEV (reference sequence). V dropped 6 bases and J dropped 6 bases, with 15 bases sitting between them.

The chain uses TRBV5-1 and TRBJ1-2; D is uncertain. Germline CDR1 SGHRS, CDR2 YFSETQ. The length of the CDR3 is 12 residues. V lost 1 base to trimming and J lost 8 bases, with 9 bases between them. The CDR3 region is CASSLTVGGYTF. DNA of the CDR3: TGCGCCAGCAGCTTGACAGTCGGAGGCTACACCTTC. The full variable domain, in which reference TRBV5-1 and TRBJ1-2 provide the parts outside the CDR3, is KAGVTQTPRYLIKTRGQQVTLSCSPISGHRSVSWYQQTPGQGLQFLFEYFSETQRNKGNFPGRFSGRQFSNSRSEMNVSTLELGDSALYLCASSLTVGGYTFGSGTRLTVV.

The chain uses TRBV6-6 and TRBJ2-7; D is unresolved. This CDR3 region has 15 residues. The V gene lost 2 bases and the J gene lost 2 bases, with 13 bases spanning the gap. Germline CDR1 MNHNY, CDR2 SVGAGI (reference sequence). The CDR3 DNA is TGTGCCAGCAGTTACCGATACAGTCCCGCCTACGAGCAGTACTTC. Protein product: CASSYRYSPAYEQYF.

This clone was found a few times. The genes are TRBV10-2 and TRBJ1-5; TRBD1 is a possible D gene (6 bases). This CDR3 is built from 13 residues. V lost 5 bases to trimming and J lost 6 bases, with 11 bases between them. The germline V gene has CDR1 WSHSY and CDR2 SAAADI. The CDR3 protein is CASSRGFGQPQHF. DNA for the CDR3: TGCGCCAGCAGTAGGGGGTTCGGTCAGCCCCAGCATTTT.

CDR3 region: CASSALAGGSNEQFF. In DNA, the CDR3 is TGTGCCAGCTCGGCTCTAGCGGGGGGATCGAATGAGCAGTTCTTC. The chain combines TRBV11-2 with TRBJ2-1, with 11 nucleotides matching TRBD2. Unmatched junction bases numbered 10, after V lost 8 bases and J lost 7 bases. The length of the CDR3 is 15 residues. Germline assignment: CDR1 SGHAT and CDR2 FQNNGV.

The chain joins TRBV7-9 to TRBJ1-2; 7 bases fit TRBD1. CDR1 and CDR2 (germline): SEHNR, FQNEAQ (reference sequence). The J segment lost 7 bases and the V segment lost 3 bases, leaving 5 bases of the junction unmatched. This CDR3 contains 13 residues. CDR3 in DNA: TGTGCCAGCAGCTTGGGGGACAGAGGTGGCTACACCTTC. Protein: CASSLGDRGGYTF.

The CDR3 loop is CASRRPANYGYTF. The CDR3 DNA follows: TGTGCCAGCAGGAGGCCAGCTAACTATGGCTACACCTTC. The V and J genes are TRBV6-5 and TRBJ1-2, with unresolved D. Germline V gene sequence: CDR1 MNHEY, CDR2 SVGAGI. The CDR3 covers 13 residues. The V end was cut by 6 bases, the J end by 0 bases, with 8 bases between.

The rearrangement joins TRBV29-1 to TRBJ1-2; D might be TRBD1 (5 bases). The CDR3 is made up of 15 amino acids. Looked up from germline, CDR1 is SQVTM and CDR2 is ANQGSEA. V shed 6 bases and J shed 6 bases, with 23 bases lying between them. The CDR3 is CSVVPGRGGINGYTF. The DNA of the CDR3 is TGCAGCGTCGTCCCGGGGAGGGGAGGCATAAATGGCTACACCTTC. Combining the CDR3 with reference TRBV29-1 and TRBJ1-2 gives the whole variable domain SAVISQKPSRDICQRGTSLTIQCQVDSQVTMMFWYRQQPGQSLTLIATANQGSEATYESGFVIDKFPISRPNLTFSTLTVSNMSPEDSSIYLCSVVPGRGGINGYTFGSGTRLTVV.

This clone was counted a few times. V gene TRBV4-1 combines with J gene TRBJ1-2; D gene uncertain. Trimming removed 0 bases from V and 0 bases from J, with 5 bases in between. Germline loops: CDR1 MGHRA, CDR2 YSYEKL. This CDR3 contains 14 residues. The chain's CDR3 is CASSQDGPNYGYTF. For the CDR3, the DNA is TGCGCCAGCAGCCAAGATGGACCTAACTATGGCTACACCTTC.

The gene calls are TRBV27 and TRBJ2-7, with D possibly matching TRBD1 (6 bases). V lost 6 bases to trimming and J lost 3 bases, with 12 bases between them. The germline gives CDR1 MNHEY, CDR2 SMNVEV (reference sequence). This CDR3 region has 13 residues. The CDR3 DNA follows: TGTGCCAGCAGGGGGAAGGGGGTCTACGAGCAGTACTTC. Translation: CASRGKGVYEQYF.

In its sample, this clone was seen a few times. CDR3 DNA sequence: TGTGCCAACGCGGTCGCTGAAGCTTTCTTT. This sequence encodes CANAVAEAFF. This chain uses TRBV25-1 with TRBJ1-1; D gene unclear. Per germline, CDR1 MGHDK and CDR2 SYGVNS. V gave up 10 bases and J gave up 6 bases, with 9 bases separating them. The CDR3 contains 10 residues.

This chain joins TRBV2 and TRBJ2-1; 13 nucleotides match TRBD2. Trimming removed 9 bases from V and 4 bases from J; junction bases left unmatched: 0. CDR3 length: 13 amino acids. Germline V gene lookup returns CDR1 SNHLY and CDR2 FYNNEI. The CDR3 is CARGLAGYNEQFF. CDR3 in DNA: TGTGCCAGGGGACTAGCGGGATACAATGAGCAGTTCTTC.

This CDR3 reads CASSLTSGRPNTGELFF. In DNA form, the CDR3 reads TGTGCCAGCAGCTTGACTAGCGGGAGGCCCAACACCGGGGAGCTGTTTTTT. V usage is TRBV7-6 and J usage is TRBJ2-2; 13 bases fit TRBD2. V gave up 3 bases and J gave up 2 bases; unmatched junction bases: 3. Per germline, CDR1 SGHVS and CDR2 FNYEAQ. The CDR3 totals 17 residues.

This clone was seen a handful of times. The chain combines TRBV4-1 with TRBJ2-5; 10 nucleotides align to TRBD2. The germline gives CDR1 MGHRA, CDR2 YSYEKL. There are 16 residues in the CDR3. V gave up 1 base and J gave up 6 bases; unmatched junction bases: 8. The DNA for the CDR3 is TGCGCCAGCAGCCAAGCCGAGACTAGCGGGTGGAAGACCCAGTACTTC. Protein sequence: CASSQAETSGWKTQYF.

CDR3 bases: TGTGCCTGGAGATCGGGACTAGCGGGAGGCGATGAGCAGTTCTTC. Its translation is CAWRSGLAGGDEQFF. The chain has TRBV30 and TRBJ2-1; 15 positions agree with TRBD2. The V gene end was trimmed by 3 bases and the J gene end by 8 bases; junction bases not matched to a gene: 5. The germline CDR1 and CDR2 sequences are GTSNPN and SVGIG (reference sequence). CDR3 length equals 15 residues. Using reference TRBV30 and TRBJ2-1 for the parts outside the CDR3, the full variable domain is SQTIHQWPATLVQPVGSPLSLECTVEGTSNPNLYWYRQAAGRGLQLLFYSVGIGQISSEVPQNLSASRPQDRQFILSSKKLLLSDSGFYLCAWRSGLAGGDEQFFGPGTRLTVL.